This TCR beta chain came from a study of CD8 T cells in ankylosing spondylitis. Findings and limits, study-wide: From matched ankylosing spondylitis synovial fluid, disease-linked clones were reportedly recovered at significantly enriched levels. Certain motif variants had earlier been reported in reactive arthritis synovial fluid and blood. The study identified a TCR beta motif of eight highly homologous variants that appeared characteristic of ankylosing spondylitis blood.

In TCRdb, the 5' RACE reads were re-called with MiXCR into one record per CDR3 protein. The data contain some 95,000 distinct CDR3 sequences, roughly 8.8% of them singletons. This clonotype has ten or more counts. Its matching antigen is unknown. This CDR3 is built from 16 residues. With 0 bases removed from V and 1 base from J, the gap between germline ends came to 13 bases. Germline V gene sequence: CDR1 SGHRS, CDR2 YFSETQ. Sequencing used blood, either unsorted or a sorted T cell fraction (not recorded which). The chain links TRBV5-1 to TRBJ2-5, with D tentatively TRBD1 (5 bases). The sequence was collected from a male donor with ankylosing spondylitis or in good health (not recorded which). CDR3 DNA sequence: TGCGCCAGCAGCTTGGCGCCCTCAGGGTTCCAAGAGACCCAGTACTTC. This encodes CASSLAPSGFQETQYF.